These 12 T cell receptor beta chains were sequenced from one sample in a study of T cell repertoires in cytomegalovirus infection. Each CDR3 protein gets one entry after TCRdb re-called the reads with MiXCR. The sample lists about 260,000 distinct CDR3 sequences, approximately 9.1% seen once, with roughly 15% in the top ten. The sequencing sample was made of PBMCs. Receptors originate from a human donor in good health (CMV status not recorded). Some clones in this sample may be carry-over from other donors' samples.

This clonotype was picked up many times. The rearrangement uses TRBV5-1 and TRBJ1-2, with D possibly matching TRBD1 (5 bases). V dropped 1 base and J dropped 7 bases, with 17 bases sitting between them. The CDR3 extends over 15 amino acids. Germline lookup yields CDR1 SGHRS and CDR2 YFSETQ. The CDR3 sequence is CASSLQGEVLAGYTF. CDR3 nucleotide sequence: TGCGCCAGCAGCTTGCAAGGGGAAGTTCTGGCTGGCTACACCTTC. Together with reference TRBV5-1 and TRBJ1-2, the CDR3 gives the full variable domain: KAGVTQTPRYLIKTRGQQVTLSCSPISGHRSVSWYQQTPGQGLQFLFEYFSETQRNKGNFPGRFSGRQFSNSRSEMNVSTLELGDSALYLCASSLQGEVLAGYTFGSGTRLTVV.

This clonotype showed up many times. The chain combines TRBV19 with TRBJ1-2; unclear D gene. Germline V gives CDR1 LNHDA, CDR2 SQIVND (reference sequence). This CDR3 has 15 residues. Trimming took 4 bases from V and 2 from J, leaving 14 bases between them. CDR3 DNA sequence: TGTGCCAGTAGTACCCGACACGTCCGGAACTATGGCTACACCTTC. This sequence encodes CASSTRHVRNYGYTF.

In this sample, this clonotype turned up many times. The V call is TRBV5-5, the J call TRBJ2-3, with 9 positions matching TRBD1. This CDR3 contains 18 residues. Germline-derived CDR1 and CDR2 are SGHKS and YYEKEE (reference sequence). V was pared by 7 bases and J by 3 bases, with 18 bases of the junction left unmatched. CDR3 sequence (DNA): TGTGCCAGCGGACTATTATTCCGGGACAGGGTGAGGACAGATACGCAGTATTTT. Protein sequence: CASGLLFRDRVRTDTQYF.

This clonotype was seen repeatedly, ten times or more. The chain combines TRBV9 with TRBJ1-1; the D gene is possibly TRBD1 (5 bases). V was trimmed by 3 bases and J by 5 bases, leaving 17 bases between them. Per the germline V gene, CDR1 is SGDLS and CDR2 is YYNGEE. The CDR3 runs to 15 residues. As DNA, the CDR3 is TGTGCCAGCAGCGCCTCGGGGGGGGTCGGTACTGAAGCTTTCTTT. It encodes CASSASGGVGTEAFF.

This clonotype was observed a handful of times. This rearrangement joins TRBV28 to TRBJ1-2, with 10 bases aligning to TRBD1. V dropped 5 bases and J dropped 7; count of bases not matched to a gene: 10. Germline-derived CDR1 and CDR2 are MDHEN and SYDVKM. The CDR3 consists of 15 residues. This CDR3 reads CASSQAGTGAPGYTF. The CDR3 nucleotides are TGTGCCAGCAGTCAAGCCGGGACAGGGGCTCCTGGCTACACCTTC.

This clonotype has ten or more counts. This chain joins TRBV7-8 and TRBJ1-1; the D is unclear. The CDR3 extends over 16 amino acids. The germline CDR1 and CDR2 sequences are SGHVS and FQNEAQ. Trimming took off 5 bases at V and 1 base at J, with 17 bases between the two ends. This CDR3 is CASSPRVGSRNTEAFF. In DNA, the CDR3 is TGTGCCAGCAGCCCCCGGGTCGGGAGTCGGAACACTGAAGCTTTCTTT.

Only a few counts were recorded for this clonotype. The genes are TRBV30 and TRBJ1-3; D gene ambiguous. Germline values: CDR1 GTSNPN, CDR2 SVGIG (reference sequence). Trimming took 7 bases from V and 1 from J, leaving 11 bases between them. This CDR3 has 13 amino acids. The CDR3 DNA sequence: TGTGCCTCCACCCGGGAATCTGGAAACACCATATATTTT. It translates to CASTRESGNTIYF.

This clonotype was seen at least ten times. The rearrangement links TRBV7-2 to TRBJ1-2; tentative D call: TRBD1 (6 bases). The germline V and J ends were trimmed by 5 bases and 8 bases, with 15 bases remaining between them. The CDR3 consists of 13 residues. Germline assignment: CDR1 SGHTA and CDR2 FQGNSA. CDR3 amino acids: CASSPDRQRGYTF. CDR3 coding DNA: TGTGCCAGCAGCCCCGACAGGCAGAGGGGCTACACCTTC.

This clonotype was observed many times. This chain connects TRBV6-5 to TRBJ1-2; 9 bases match TRBD1. This CDR3 has 15 residues. Germline CDR1 is MNHEY and CDR2 is SVGAGI. The V and J ends lost 6 bases and 6 bases, in that order; junction bases with no gene match: 11. Here the CDR3 reads CASSRALTGGHGYTF. The CDR3 region has the DNA TGTGCCAGCAGCCGAGCCCTAACAGGGGGCCATGGCTACACCTTC.

This clonotype appeared many times. The chain carries TRBV7-6 and TRBJ2-7, with D perhaps matching TRBD2 (7 bases). The V gene lost 1 base and the J gene lost 6 bases, with 22 bases spanning the gap. The germline V gene encodes CDR1 SGHVS and CDR2 FNYEAQ. This CDR3 has 17 amino acids. CDR3 sequence (DNA): TGTGCCAGCAGCTTAGTTACCGGAGGGGGGGCGCAAGCCGAGCAGTACTTC. This translates into CASSLVTGGGAQAEQYF. The variable domain in full, with the rest retrieved from reference TRBV7-6 and TRBJ2-7, is GAGVSQSPRYKVTKRGQDVALRCDPISGHVSLYWYRQALGQGPEFLTYFNYEAQQDKSGLPNDRFSAERPEGSISTLTIQRTEQRDSAMYRCASSLVTGGGAQAEQYFGPGTRLTVT.

The gene calls are TRBV7-2 and TRBJ2-5; tentative D call: TRBD1 (6 bases). V lost 1 base, J lost 2 bases, and 17 bases lay in between. This CDR3 has 17 residues. Germline V gene data show CDR1 as SGHTA and CDR2 as FQGNSA. The CDR3 DNA follows: TGTGCCAGCAGCTTAGAAGGGGCCCTAAGGGGGCAAGAGACCCAGTACTTC. Encoded protein: CASSLEGALRGQETQYF. Complete variable domain (other parts from reference TRBV7-2 and TRBJ2-5): GAGVSQSPSNKVTEKGKDVELRCDPISGHTALYWYRQSLGQGLEFLIYFQGNSAPDKSGLPSDRFSAERTGGSVSTLTIQRTQQEDSAVYLCASSLEGALRGQETQYFGPGTRLLVL.

This clonotype occurred many times. V and J are TRBV7-2 and TRBJ1-5; D may be TRBD1 (5 bases). Germline CDR1 is SGHTA and CDR2 is FQGNSA. CDR3 length: 16 residues. V was clipped by 5 bases and J by 0 bases, with 14 bases between them. Here the CDR3 DNA reads TGTGCCAGCAGCCCCCTGGGGGGATATAGCAATCAGCCCCAGCATTTT. Its protein product is CASSPLGGYSNQPQHF.